This TCR beta chain was captured by sequencing in a study of cytomegalovirus exposure and HLA in healthy donors (dated by TCRdb to about 2017). Looking at the study overall: According to a later analysis, the 120 or so validation repertoires were produced on the same platform as the approximately 690 repertoires of the first cohort. To predict cytomegalovirus infection status, the study combined high-throughput TCR immunosequencing, statistical association of individual TCRs with disease status, and machine learning. A separate validation cohort of approximately 120 different subjects was used in addition to the 666-subject first cohort. The aim of the study was to test whether cataloging public T cell receptors could identify signatures of past pathogen exposure. What the study reported, not specific to this receptor: A later analysis had no HLA typing for the validation cohort, so co-occurrence there was scored across all 110 or so repertoires. In vitro tests confirmed that three of the cytomegalovirus-associated TCR beta chains recognize cytomegalovirus antigens. A total of 150 or so TCR beta chains were listed by the study as associated with cytomegalovirus. According to the authors, the approach could potentially be generalized to other disease states and immunological phenotypes. Of the cluster scores, 85% to 95% were above 0 in a later analysis, which found that TCRs clustered in the first cohort also tended to co-occur in the roughly 130 validation repertoires. Across donors, most TCR sequences were observed very rarely, whereas some public TCRs were present in many individuals. Cytomegalovirus status was reported to be diagnosed by the classifier with high specificity and sensitivity in both the original and validation cohorts.

Library preparation was by the immunoSEQ multiplex PCR assay. The study's processing was this. A statistical classification framework was built to diagnose cytomegalovirus status from the catalog of TCR beta chain sequences. The immuneACCESS repertoire file appears here via TCRdb, limited to in-frame rearrangements. These files lack a portion of the clones; in checked studies, under half of the deficit traces to unresolved V genes, and the cause of the others is not known. V and J calls and clone size are copied from that table; D and trimming were computed from the DNA. Counted in this sample were over 110,000 clones; approximately 86% of them appeared once. Less than 9% of the sample is taken by the ten largest. The donors belonged to the validation cohort of over a hundred subjects, which was separate from the approximately 660-subject first cohort. Turning to this clone: Its antigen specificity is not known. Within one base of it there is no much larger clone, and no base qualities were kept.

The V and J ends are trimmed by 4 bases and 7 bases, leaving 18 bases between them. The germline V gene gives CDR1 as SGDLS and CDR2 as YYNGEE. The CDR3 covers 15 residues, taking in both the cysteine and the phenylalanine. The DNA shown is the 45-base CDR3, in frame from base 1. Sequencing was carried out using PBMCs. The receptor was derived from a young man in good health and CMV-seropositive. The chain links TRBV9 with TRBJ2-1; the D gene is possibly TRBD2, with 6 bases matching. The DNA sequence reads TGTGCCAGCAGCCCCATCCGCGGGGCCGGGAATGAGCAGTTCTTC. It encodes CASSPIRGAGNEQFF.